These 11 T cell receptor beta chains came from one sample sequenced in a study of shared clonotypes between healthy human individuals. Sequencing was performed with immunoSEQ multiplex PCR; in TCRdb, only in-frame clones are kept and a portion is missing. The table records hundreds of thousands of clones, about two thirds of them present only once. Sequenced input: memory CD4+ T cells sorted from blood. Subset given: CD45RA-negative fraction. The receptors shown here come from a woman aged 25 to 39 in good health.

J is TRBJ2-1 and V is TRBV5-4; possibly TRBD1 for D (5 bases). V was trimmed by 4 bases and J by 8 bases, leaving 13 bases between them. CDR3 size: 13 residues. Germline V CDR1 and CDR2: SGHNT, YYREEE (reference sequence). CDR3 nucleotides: TGTGCCAGCAGCGCGGCTCAGGGTGATGAGCAGTTCTTC. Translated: CASSAAQGDEQFF.

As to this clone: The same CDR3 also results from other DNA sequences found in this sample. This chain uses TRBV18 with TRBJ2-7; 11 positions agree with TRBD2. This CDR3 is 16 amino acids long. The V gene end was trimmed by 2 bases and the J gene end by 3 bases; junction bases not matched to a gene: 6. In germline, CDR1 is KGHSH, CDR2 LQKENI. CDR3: CASSPGTSGVNYEQYF. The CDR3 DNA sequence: TGTGCCAGCTCACCAGGGACTAGCGGAGTTAACTACGAGCAGTACTTC.

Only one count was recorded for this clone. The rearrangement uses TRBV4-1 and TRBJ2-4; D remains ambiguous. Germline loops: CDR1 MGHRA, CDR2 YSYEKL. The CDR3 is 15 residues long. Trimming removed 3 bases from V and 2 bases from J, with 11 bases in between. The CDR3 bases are TGCGCCAGCAGCCAGACGCTCGTCCCCAAAAACATTCAGTACTTC. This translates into CASSQTLVPKNIQYF.

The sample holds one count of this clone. The CDR3 DNA is TGTGCCAGCAGTTACATAGAGGATGCCTACGAGCAGTACTTC. Amino acid sequence: CASSYIEDAYEQYF. The chain links TRBV6-5 to TRBJ2-7; D gene uncertain. Trimming removed 2 bases at V and 2 bases at J, with 10 bases between. CDR1 is MNHEY and CDR2 is SVGAGI in the germline V gene. The CDR3 loop spans 14 amino acids.

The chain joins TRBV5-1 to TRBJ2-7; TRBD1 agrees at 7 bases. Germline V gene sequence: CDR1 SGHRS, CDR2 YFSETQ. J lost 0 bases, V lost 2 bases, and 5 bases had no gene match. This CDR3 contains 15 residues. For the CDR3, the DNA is TGCGCCAGCAGCTTCGGGACAGCAGCCTCCTACGAGCAGTACTTC. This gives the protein CASSFGTAASYEQYF.

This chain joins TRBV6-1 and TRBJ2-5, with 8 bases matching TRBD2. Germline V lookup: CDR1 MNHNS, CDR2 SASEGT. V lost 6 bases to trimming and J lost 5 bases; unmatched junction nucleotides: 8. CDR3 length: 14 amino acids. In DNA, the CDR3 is TGTGCCAGCAGAGCGGGAGTAGGAGGGGAGACCCAGTACTTC. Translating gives CASRAGVGGETQYF.

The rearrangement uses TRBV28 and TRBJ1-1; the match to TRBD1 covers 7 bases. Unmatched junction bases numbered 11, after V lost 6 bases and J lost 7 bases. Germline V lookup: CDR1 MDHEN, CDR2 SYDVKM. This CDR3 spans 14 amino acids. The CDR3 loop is CASSRSGGSSEAFF. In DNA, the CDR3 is TGTGCCAGCAGCCGTTCAGGGGGTTCAAGTGAAGCTTTCTTT.

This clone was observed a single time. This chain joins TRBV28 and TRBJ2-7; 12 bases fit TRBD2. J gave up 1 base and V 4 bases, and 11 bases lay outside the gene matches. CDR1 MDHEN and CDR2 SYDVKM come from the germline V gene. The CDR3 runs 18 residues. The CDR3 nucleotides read TGTGCCAGCAGTTCCCTCATCAAACTAGCGGGAGGTTCCTACGAGCAGTACTTC. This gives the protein CASSSLIKLAGGSYEQYF.

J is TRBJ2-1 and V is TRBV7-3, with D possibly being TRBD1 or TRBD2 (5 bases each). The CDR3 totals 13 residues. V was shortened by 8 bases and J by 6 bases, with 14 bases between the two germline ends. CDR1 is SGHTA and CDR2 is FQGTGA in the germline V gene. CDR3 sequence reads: CASSRGVTNEQFF. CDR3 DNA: TGTGCCAGCTCAAGGGGAGTCACCAATGAGCAGTTCTTC.

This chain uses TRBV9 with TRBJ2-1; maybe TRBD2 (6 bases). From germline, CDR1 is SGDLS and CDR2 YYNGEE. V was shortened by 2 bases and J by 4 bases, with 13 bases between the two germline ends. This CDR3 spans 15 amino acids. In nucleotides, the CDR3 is TGTGCCAGCAGCGTCGTACTAGCAGTTTACAATGAGCAGTTCTTC. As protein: CASSVVLAVYNEQFF.

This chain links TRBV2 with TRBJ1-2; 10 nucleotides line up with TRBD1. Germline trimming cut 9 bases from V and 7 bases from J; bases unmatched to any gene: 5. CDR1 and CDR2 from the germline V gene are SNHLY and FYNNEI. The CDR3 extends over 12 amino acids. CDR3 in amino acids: CARGQGMLGYTF. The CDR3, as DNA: TGTGCCAGGGGACAGGGGATGCTTGGCTACACCTTC.